This TCR beta chain was recovered during a study of shared clonotypes between healthy human individuals. About the research overall: Three plates each covered CD4 naive and memory; CD8 naive two, CD8 memory one. Broader study findings: Between four donors, naive CD4 clonotypes were shared at a level of about 5%.

V lost 3 bases, J lost 4 bases, and 1 base stayed unmatched. In germline, CDR1 is SGHVS, CDR2 FNYEAQ. CDR3 length: 13 amino acids. The assay was run at deep level. The protocol was immunoSEQ multiplex PCR, while the TCRdb copy is restricted to in-frame clones and leaves out a portion. The sample gives 2 million to 3 million clones, 93% of which show up once; 0.36% is in the top ten. About this clone itself: The antigen is undetermined.

This chain connects TRBV7-6 to TRBJ2-7; 9 nucleotides match TRBD1. The sample taken for sequencing was naive CD4+ T cells from PBMCs. Documented subset: CD45RA+ positively selected. The source of this sequence is a man between 18 and 35 years old in good health. Some clones in this sample may be carry-over from other donors' samples. The CDR3 bases are TGTGCCAGCAGCTTCGGGACAGGGTACGAGCAGTACTTC. This translates into CASSFGTGYEQYF. Using reference TRBV7-6 and TRBJ2-7 for the parts outside the CDR3, the full variable domain is GAGVSQSPRYKVTKRGQDVALRCDPISGHVSLYWYRQALGQGPEFLTYFNYEAQQDKSGLPNDRFSAERPEGSISTLTIQRTEQRDSAMYRCASSFGTGYEQYFGPGTRLTVT.